These T cell receptor beta chains were read from a single sample in a study of molecular identifiers for immune sequencing clone quantification. TCRdb passed the PCR reads through MiXCR, listing each CDR3 protein once. The data show approximately 500,000 distinct CDR3 sequences, with about 21% seen just once and about 0.84% held by the top ten. Input material: naive CD8+ T cells from blood, with Jurkat cell RNA spiked in. Source of these receptors: a human donor in good health. Some libraries in this study had Jurkat cell RNA spiked in. Each CDR3 is given with its conserved first and last residue. D genes are given only for firm matches. Expanded clones are given a class, and other clones once, few, many or no size at all.

v_call	d_call	j_call	clone_size	cdr3_aa	cdr3_nt
TRBV15	TRBD1	TRBJ2-3	many	CATSQLRTGGFTDTQYF	TGTGCCACCAGCCAACTGAGGACAGGGGGATTCACAGATACGCAGTATTTT
TRBV19	-	TRBJ2-7	-	CASSEGDYELYF	TGTGCCAGTAGTGAGGGAGACTACGAGCTGTACTTC
TRBV6-2/TRBV6-3	-	TRBJ1-1	many	CASSYPPTEAFF	TGTGCCAGCAGTTATCCACCAACTGAAGCTTTCTTT
TRBV29-1	-	TRBJ2-1	many	CSVDWDNVNEQFF	TGCAGCGTTGATTGGGACAACGTGAATGAGCAGTTCTTC
TRBV7-6	-	TRBJ1-1	-	CASSLDDESAEASF	TGTGCCAGCAGCTTAGACGACGAGAGCGCTGAAGCTTCCTTT
TRBV6-5	-	TRBJ1-5	-	CAGSGGGSNQPQHF	TGTGCCGGCAGTGGAGGTGGGAGCAATCAGCCCCAGCATTTT
TRBV7-2	TRBD2	TRBJ2-3	many	CASSRTSGSADTQYF	TGTGCCAGCAGCCGAACTAGCGGGAGTGCAGATACGCAGTATTTT
TRBV11-2	-	TRBJ1-5	few	CASSLQADPSNQPQHF	TGTGCCAGCAGCTTACAGGCGGACCCTAGCAATCAGCCCCAGCATTTT
TRBV6-5	TRBD1	TRBJ2-7	many	CASSRGQSYEQYF	TGTGCCAGCAGTCGGGGACAGTCCTACGAGCAGTACTTC
TRBV4-3	-	TRBJ1-5	many	CASSQDVSLEPQHF	TGCGCCAGCAGCCAAGATGTCTCCTTGGAGCCCCAGCATTTT
TRBV13	-	TRBJ2-7	few	CASSLTEERVYEQYF	TGTGCCAGCAGCTTAACCGAGGAGCGGGTCTACGAGCAGTACTTC
TRBV25-1	TRBD2	TRBJ2-7	many	CASSQGLVYEQYF	TGTGCCAGCAGCCAAGGACTAGTATACGAGCAGTACTTC
TRBV6-2/TRBV6-3	TRBD2	TRBJ2-3	once	CASSKTGTIYDTQYF	TGTGCCAGCAGCAAGACCGGGACTATTTACGATACGCAGTATTTT
TRBV2	-	TRBJ1-2	many	CASTGHPNYGYTF	TGTGCCAGCACTGGACATCCTAACTATGGCTACACCTTC
TRBV9	-	TRBJ1-1	-	CASSVSFLNTEAFF	TGTGCCAGCAGCGTAAGTTTCCTGAACACTGAAGCTTTCTTT
TRBV29-1	-	TRBJ1-2	few	CSVPTQGPYGYTF	TGCAGCGTCCCAACCCAGGGCCCCTATGGCTACACCTTC
TRBV12-3/TRBV12-4	-	TRBJ2-3	-	CASTLVGGGTDTQYF	TGTGCCAGCACCTTGGTGGGAGGGGGAACAGATACGCAGTATTTT
TRBV7-2	TRBD1	TRBJ2-1	many	CASSSDTRDRAYNEQFF	TGTGCCAGCAGCTCCGACACCCGGGACAGGGCGTACAATGAGCAGTTCTTC
TRBV20-1	-	TRBJ1-1	few	CSARVRMMNTEAFF	TGCAGTGCTAGAGTACGGATGATGAACACTGAAGCTTTCTTT
TRBV3-1	-	TRBJ2-7	few	CASSQGQNSYEQYF	TGTGCCAGCAGCCAAGGACAGAACTCCTACGAGCAGTACTTC
TRBV5-6	TRBD2	TRBJ2-5	few	CASSLGPRTSGIPETQYF	TGTGCCAGCAGCTTGGGGCCTCGGACTAGCGGGATTCCAGAGACCCAGTACTTC
TRBV4-3	TRBD1	TRBJ1-1	many	CASSQDTPDRNSLTEAFF	TGCGCCAGCAGCCAAGACACTCCGGACAGGAATTCTCTTACTGAAGCTTTCTTT
TRBV7-9	-	TRBJ2-7	many	CASSPGGVEQYF	TGTGCCAGCAGCCCTGGAGGAGTCGAGCAGTACTTC
TRBV4-3	-	TRBJ2-4	few	CASSQDGGTDIQYF	TGCGCCAGCAGCCAAGATGGGGGCACGGACATTCAGTACTTC
TRBV29-1	-	TRBJ2-7	few	CSVVGGIYEQYF	TGCAGCGTTGTAGGCGGGATCTACGAGCAGTACTTC
TRBV12-3/TRBV12-4	-	TRBJ2-3	few	CASSPTGRRTDTQYF	TGTGCCAGCAGTCCCACCGGTAGGCGCACAGATACGCAGTATTTT
TRBV5-5	-	TRBJ2-3	many	CASSLGDHLTDTQYF	TGTGCCAGCAGCTTGGGGGACCATCTCACAGATACGCAGTATTTT
TRBV25-1	-	TRBJ1-5	many	CAAGLGGNQPQHF	TGTGCCGCAGGACTGGGAGGCAATCAGCCCCAGCATTTT
TRBV18	-	TRBJ1-1	-	CASSPPFSENTEAFF	TGTGCCAGCTCACCACCGTTTTCTGAGAACACTGAAGCTTTCTTT
TRBV12-3/TRBV12-4	-	TRBJ2-3	-	CASTLKRPGPSADTQYF	TGTGCCAGCACCCTGAAGAGGCCGGGACCCAGCGCAGATACGCAGTATTTT
TRBV11-2	-	TRBJ2-6	many	CASSLGLSGANVLTF	TGTGCCAGCAGCTTAGGGCTCTCTGGGGCCAACGTCCTGACTTTC